The 23 T cell receptor beta chains given below trace back to one sample, sequenced in a study of blood T cell repertoires in COVID-19 (dated by TCRdb to 2020 to 2022). The library was built by means of the immunoSEQ multiplex PCR assay. This is the immuneACCESS table as TCRdb keeps it, with only in-frame sequences that have V and J called. A part of the clones is gone; compared with another copy, unresolved V genes explain less than half, and the rest is unexplained. This sample has approximately 100,000 clones in its table, and more than 70% of those were observed once. The ten largest clones take up roughly 15% of the sample. The sequenced sample consisted of peripheral blood. Receptors originate from a woman of 80 years or more in a cohort sampled during active COVID-19.

The chain employs TRBV6-5 and TRBJ1-2, with 7 bases identical to TRBD1. The CDR3 runs 15 residues. The V gene's germline CDR1 is MNHEY and CDR2 SVGAGI. V dropped 6 bases and J dropped 8; count of bases not matched to a gene: 15. The CDR3 nucleotides are TGTGCCAGCAGAAAATCGGGGCAGGGGGGCTCGGGCTACACCTTC. It codes for CASRKSGQGGSGYTF.

DNA for the CDR3: TGTGCCAGCACTTTATCCCCCAGGGACAGGTTGTATTTT. It yields the protein CASTLSPRDRLYF. The V and J genes are TRBV25-1 and TRBJ2-3, with 8 bases lining up with TRBD1. V lost 7 bases, J lost 14 bases, and 14 bases stayed unmatched. CDR1 and CDR2 from the germline V gene are MGHDK and SYGVNS. The CDR3 runs to 13 residues.

This clone was recorded a few times. V is TRBV6-5 and J is TRBJ2-4, with TRBD2 matching 7 bases. After removal of 5 bases from V and 0 bases from J, the junction contained 4 bases not matched to a gene. The CDR3 loop spans 15 amino acids. Germline V gene lookup returns CDR1 MNHEY and CDR2 SVGAGI. CDR3 sequence: CASSTSVVAKNIQYF. The CDR3 DNA sequence: TGTGCCAGCAGTACTAGCGTCGTAGCCAAAAACATTCAGTACTTC.

The CDR3 bases are TGTGCCAGCAGTTTCCCGGGACTTTCCTACAATGAGCAGTTCTTC. Translated: CASSFPGLSYNEQFF. The chain carries TRBV28 and TRBJ2-1, with a weak D call TRBD2 (6 bases). The V end lost 3 bases, the J end lost 1 base, and 10 bases lay between the germline ends. CDR1 is MDHEN and CDR2 is SYDVKM in the germline V gene. The CDR3 sequence is 15 residues long.

The chain links TRBV6-5 to TRBJ1-1; maybe TRBD1 (5 bases). Per the germline V gene, CDR1 is MNHEY and CDR2 is SVGAGI. Trimming took 6 bases from V and 3 from J, leaving 14 bases between them. The CDR3 is 14 amino acids. The CDR3 here is CASRNRLRDTEAFF. The CDR3 DNA sequence: TGTGCCAGCAGAAACAGGCTTCGGGACACTGAAGCTTTCTTT.

The V gene is TRBV7-9, the J gene TRBJ1-4; D possibly corresponds to TRBD1 (6 bases). Germline V lookup: CDR1 SEHNR, CDR2 FQNEAQ (reference sequence). Trimming left V 5 bases short and J 2 bases short, with 15 bases between. The CDR3 extends over 16 amino acids. DNA of the CDR3: TGTGCCAGCAGCGCTCTCGGGGGGCAGACTAATGAAAAACTGTTTTTT. Translating it yields CASSALGGQTNEKLFF.

Points on this clone: Other DNA sequences in this specimen translate into the identical CDR3. The chain links TRBV7-9 to TRBJ1-4; D not resolved. CDR3 length: 15 amino acids. In germline, CDR1 is SEHNR, CDR2 FQNEAQ (reference sequence). Trimming removed 1 base at V and 0 bases at J, with 6 bases between. In DNA, the CDR3 is TGTGCCAGCAGCTTAGACGGGGCAACTAATGAAAAACTGTTTTTT. Translation gives CASSLDGATNEKLFF.

The count of this clone is one. The chain is built from TRBV25-1 and TRBJ2-2; TRBD2 matches 8 bases. Germline lookup yields CDR1 MGHDK and CDR2 SYGVNS. V was pared by 3 bases and J by 2 bases, with 11 bases of the junction left unmatched. The CDR3 extends over 18 amino acids. Written as DNA, the CDR3 is TGTGCCAGCAGTGAGTTCAGCGGGGGCCAATTAAACACCGGGGAGCTGTTTTTT. Translated: CASSEFSGGQLNTGELFF.

V usage is TRBV4-2 and J usage is TRBJ2-1; 7 nucleotides line up with TRBD2. V lost 1 base and J lost 2; bases outside the gene matches: 8. Germline loops: CDR1 LGHNA, CDR2 YNFKEQ. The length of the CDR3 is 17 residues. The DNA for the CDR3 is TGTGCCAGCAGCCAAGCCAGTGGCGGGGGACCCTACAATGAGCAGTTCTTC. The encoded protein is CASSQASGGGPYNEQFF.

V gene TRBV28 combines with J gene TRBJ2-1; 16 bases line up with TRBD2. Germline V gene sequence: CDR1 MDHEN, CDR2 SYDVKM. V lost 5 bases, J lost 6 bases, and 10 bases stayed unmatched. This CDR3 is 18 amino acids long. The DNA for the CDR3 is TGTGCCAGCAGTGGAGGGACTAGCGGGAGGGCCGGGGGCAATGAGCAGTTCTTC. The encoded protein is CASSGGTSGRAGGNEQFF.

The chain uses TRBV3-1 (or the pseudogene TRBV3-2) and TRBJ1-2, with 7 positions matching TRBD1. The CDR3 sequence is 18 residues long. Trimming removed 2 bases from V and 4 bases from J; junction bases left unmatched: 16. Germline CDR1 reads LGHDT; CDR2 reads YNNKEL (reference sequence). Written as DNA, the CDR3 is TGTGCCAGCAGCCAATTCGGACAGGAGCAGAGCCCTATCTATGGCTACACCTTC. Translated: CASSQFGQEQSPIYGYTF.

CDR3 coding DNA: TGTGCCAGTAGTATTGGCTGGGGACAGTTCAGTGAAGCTTTCTTT. Protein: CASSIGWGQFSEAFF. The J gene is TRBJ1-1, the V gene TRBV19; TRBD1 aligns across 7 bases. Germline-derived CDR1 and CDR2 are LNHDA and SQIVND (reference sequence). J gave up 7 bases and V 3 bases, and 11 bases lay outside the gene matches. The CDR3 loop spans 15 amino acids.

This clone was recorded only once. The rearrangement joins TRBV5-1 to TRBJ2-3, with 8 bases matching TRBD2. CDR3 size: 16 residues. Per the germline V gene, CDR1 is SGHRS and CDR2 is YFSETQ. V shed 0 bases and J 11 bases; nucleotides not matched to a gene: 14. The DNA of the CDR3 is TGCGCCAGCAGCTTGGCCGGGGACGGGGGGGCCGTCGGGCAGTATTTT. Amino acids: CASSLAGDGGAVGQYF. The variable domain in full, with the rest retrieved from reference TRBV5-1 and TRBJ2-3, is KAGVTQTPRYLIKTRGQQVTLSCSPISGHRSVSWYQQTPGQGLQFLFEYFSETQRNKGNFPGRFSGRQFSNSRSEMNVSTLELGDSALYLCASSLAGDGGAVGQYFGPGTRLTVL.

The chain carries TRBV13 and TRBJ2-1; 8 bases align to TRBD1. The length of the CDR3 is 14 residues. V lost 6 bases and J lost 6; bases outside the gene matches: 7. CDR1 and CDR2 (germline): PRHDT, FYEKMQ (reference sequence). CDR3 amino acids: CASRETGEPNEQFF. As DNA, the CDR3 is TGTGCCAGCAGGGAGACAGGGGAGCCCAATGAGCAGTTCTTC.

This chain joins TRBV5-1 and TRBJ2-5; 10 nucleotides agree with TRBD2. With 4 bases clipped from V and 5 bases from J, the junction kept 11 bases outside the gene matches. The CDR3 has 16 residues. Germline CDR1 is SGHRS and CDR2 is YFSETQ. This chain's CDR3 is CASSAGGSSGSETQYF. The CDR3 bases are TGCGCCAGCAGCGCCGGAGGGTCTAGCGGGAGTGAGACCCAGTACTTC.

V gene TRBV7-2 combines with J gene TRBJ2-4; 9 nucleotides agree with TRBD1. V lost 1 base, J lost 3 bases, and 4 bases stayed unmatched. This CDR3 has 16 amino acids. The germline V gene has CDR1 SGHTA and CDR2 FQGNSA. The CDR3 nucleotides are TGTGCCAGCAGCTTAGGCCCGACAGGGGGCAAAAACATTCAGTACTTC. This sequence encodes CASSLGPTGGKNIQYF.

The chain couples TRBV20-1 to TRBJ1-1; no reliable D call. The V end lost 3 bases, the J end lost 11 bases, and 16 bases lay between the germline ends. The germline V gene encodes CDR1 DFQATT and CDR2 SNEGSKA (reference sequence). CDR3 size: 12 residues. The CDR3 DNA reads TGCAGTGCTAGTGGGTCCGGGTATGGGGCTTTCTTT. Protein sequence: CSASGSGYGAFF.

The V gene is TRBV21-1, the J gene TRBJ1-3; the D call TRBD1 from the table was never checked on the DNA. TRBV21-1 corresponds to a pseudogene. The CDR3 totals 14 residues. This CDR3 reads CARPTGPIGNTIYF. The CDR3, as DNA: TGTGCCAGACCGACAGGGCCAATCGGAAACACCATATATTTT.

The V gene is TRBV6-6, the J gene TRBJ1-2, with D hard to call. CDR1 is MNHNY and CDR2 is SVGAGI in the germline V gene (reference sequence). Trimming removed 5 bases from V and 6 bases from J, with 10 bases in between. The CDR3 spans 12 residues. The CDR3 DNA sequence: TGTGCCAGCAGTATCGCGGGCGATGGCTACACCTTC. This gives the protein CASSIAGDGYTF.

The chain recombines TRBV6-5 with TRBJ1-4; D remains unclear. Per germline, CDR1 MNHEY and CDR2 SVGAGI. V lost 2 bases and J 5 bases, leaving 9 bases between the germline ends. There are 14 residues in the CDR3. The CDR3 DNA follows: TGTGCCAGCAGTTACGCAGCACAGAATGAAAAACTGTTTTTT. Its protein product is CASSYAAQNEKLFF.

On this clone itself: One end of the junction varies from germline; a read error may be responsible. The chain has TRBV24-1 and TRBJ2-5; 7 nucleotides align to TRBD1. Looked up from germline, CDR1 is KGHDR and CDR2 is SFDVKD. The CDR3 runs to 8 residues. The CDR3 DNA sequence: TGTGCCACCGGGGACAGACACTTC. It is translated as CATGDRHF.

This chain joins TRBV28 and TRBJ1-1, with a possible D match to TRBD1 (6 bases). Germline values: CDR1 MDHEN, CDR2 SYDVKM. There are 14 residues in the CDR3. The V gene lost 5 bases and the J gene lost 5 bases, with 15 bases spanning the gap. CDR3 sequence reads: CASSLGGGRTEAFF. The CDR3 region has the DNA TGTGCCAGCAGTCTGGGAGGGGGTCGGACTGAAGCTTTCTTT.

CDR3 bases: TGTGCCAGCAGCTCCGGGGGTGGGGGGAACACTGAAGCTTTCTTT. The encoded protein is CASSSGGGGNTEAFF. V gene TRBV9 combines with J gene TRBJ1-1; D perhaps matches TRBD1 (5 bases). CDR1 SGDLS and CDR2 YYNGEE come from the germline V gene. V was shortened by 4 bases and J by 1 base, with 14 bases between the two germline ends. The CDR3 is made up of 15 amino acids.